Presented here are 32 T cell receptor beta chains from one specimen sequenced in a study of blood T cell repertoires in COVID-19. The data were produced by immunoSEQ multiplex PCR, yet TCRdb's version contains in-frame clones alone and is incomplete. The sample holds approximately 210,000 clones, around four fifths seen once. Sequencing used peripheral blood. These receptors were collected from a woman aged 45-59 years with acute or convalescent COVID-19.

The V and J genes are TRBV19 and TRBJ1-2; D unresolved. Germline values: CDR1 LNHDA, CDR2 SQIVND (reference sequence). The ends were cut back, 9 bases at V and 2 bases at J, with 16 bases in the middle. This CDR3 is built from 14 residues. CDR3 protein: CASTPLSSNYGYTF. The CDR3 DNA sequence: TGTGCCAGCACTCCACTGTCCTCAAACTATGGCTACACCTTC.

This rearrangement joins TRBV11-2 to TRBJ2-3, with a possible D match to TRBD1 (6 bases). There are 16 residues in the CDR3. Germline CDR1 and CDR2: SGHAT and FQNNGV. V gave up 1 base and J gave up 2 bases, with 13 bases separating them. The CDR3 is CASSLVQGASTDTQYF. The CDR3 nucleotides read TGTGCCAGCAGCTTAGTACAGGGCGCTTCCACAGATACGCAGTATTTT.

The table lists this clone with a count of one. The chain couples TRBV18 to TRBJ1-2; D gene ambiguous. The CDR3 totals 14 residues. V was pared by 2 bases and J by 3 bases, with 10 bases between. Germline V CDR1 and CDR2: KGHSH, LQKENI. DNA for the CDR3: TGTGCCAGCTCACCAGCTTCAGGATACTATGGCTACACCTTC. As protein: CASSPASGYYGYTF.

The V gene is TRBV27, the J gene TRBJ1-6, with a tentative D call TRBD1 (5 bases). With 3 bases removed from V and 5 bases from J, the gap between germline ends came to 8 bases. The CDR3 consists of 14 residues. Germline V lookup: CDR1 MNHEY, CDR2 SMNVEV (reference sequence). The CDR3 loop is CASSFLQDNSPLHF. DNA of the CDR3: TGTGCCAGCAGTTTTTTACAGGATAATTCACCCCTCCACTTT.

The J gene is TRBJ1-2, the V gene TRBV19; D might be TRBD1 (5 bases). CDR1 is LNHDA, CDR2 SQIVND, per germline (reference sequence). Trimming removed 3 bases from V and 4 bases from J, with 21 bases in between. The CDR3 is 17 amino acids. The CDR3 DNA follows: TGTGCCAGTAGTATCCAGCTTAGTGGGGGGAGCGTCTATGGCTACACCTTC. Amino acid sequence: CASSIQLSGGSVYGYTF.

The V and J genes are TRBV5-1 and TRBJ2-2; TRBD2 aligns across 14 bases. After removal of 4 bases from V and 4 bases from J, the junction contained 9 bases not matched to a gene. This CDR3 spans 18 amino acids. Germline values: CDR1 SGHRS, CDR2 YFSETQ. The CDR3 region has the DNA TGCGCCAGCAGCCTGACTAGCGGGAGGGCCTCGGTCACCGGGGAGCTGTTTTTT. Protein: CASSLTSGRASVTGELFF.

V usage is TRBV27 and J usage is TRBJ2-7, with D uncertain. CDR3 size: 13 residues. Germline values: CDR1 MNHEY, CDR2 SMNVEV (reference sequence). V lost 4 bases and J 0 bases, leaving 7 bases between the germline ends. The CDR3 DNA is TGTGCCAGCAGTTCTTCTAGCTCCTACGAGCAGTACTTC. As protein: CASSSSSSYEQYF.

CDR3 in DNA: TGTGCCATCTCCTGGCGGGAGGGCGATGAGCAGTTCTTC. Translated: CAISWREGDEQFF. This chain joins TRBV6-5 and TRBJ2-1, with 9 nucleotides matching TRBD2. V shed 10 bases, J shed 8 bases, and the junction held 9 bases outside the gene matches. The V gene's germline CDR1 is MNHEY and CDR2 SVGAGI. The CDR3 is made up of 13 amino acids.

The gene calls are TRBV28 and TRBJ2-7; 9 bases line up with TRBD1. Looked up from germline, CDR1 is MDHEN and CDR2 is SYDVKM. CDR3 length equals 16 residues. V trimming: 7 bases; J trimming: 2 bases; junction bases outside the gene matches: 12. DNA for the CDR3: TGTGCCAGCAACGAAGGAGGGACAGGGCCACCCTACGAGCAGTACTTC. Protein product: CASNEGGTGPPYEQYF.

This chain connects TRBV5-8 to TRBJ2-1, with 7 bases lining up with TRBD2. Trimming took 2 bases from V and 5 from J; bases not matched to a gene: 1. The CDR3 has 13 residues. Germline lookup yields CDR1 SGHTS and CDR2 YDEGEE. The DNA for the CDR3 is TGTGCCAGCAGCTTCCTAGCGGACAATGAGCAGTTCTTC. The encoded protein is CASSFLADNEQFF.

This chain connects TRBV11-3 to TRBJ2-7; TRBD1 is a possible D gene (6 bases). The germline V and J ends were trimmed by 0 bases and 8 bases, with 14 bases remaining between them. The CDR3 sequence is 14 residues long. CDR1 is SGHNT and CDR2 is YENEEA in the germline V gene. Here the CDR3 DNA reads TGTGCCAGCAGCTTAGATTTTAGGGACAAGAAGCAGTACTTC. Protein: CASSLDFRDKKQYF.

The chain has TRBV11-2 and TRBJ2-5; D might be TRBD1 (7 bases). Germline-derived CDR1 and CDR2 are SGHAT and FQNNGV. The ends were cut back, 5 bases at V and 2 bases at J, with 24 bases in the middle. The CDR3 consists of 18 residues. Here the CDR3 reads CASSPSIGGPGQQETQYF. CDR3 bases: TGTGCCAGCAGCCCTTCCATTGGGGGGCCGGGACAGCAAGAGACCCAGTACTTC. The whole variable domain, filled in from reference TRBV11-2 and TRBJ2-5, reads EAGVAQSPRYKIIEKRQSVAFWCNPISGHATLYWYQQILGQGPKLLIQFQNNGVVDDSQLPKDRFSAERLKGVDSTLKIQPAKLEDSAVYLCASSPSIGGPGQQETQYFGPGTRLLVL.

The table lists this clone with a count of one. V gene TRBV3-1 (or the pseudogene TRBV3-2) combines with J gene TRBJ2-7, with a weak D call TRBD1 (6 bases). Germline V gene sequence: CDR1 LGHDT, CDR2 YNNKEL (reference sequence). Trimming stripped 0 bases from V and 2 bases from J, with 14 bases between. The CDR3 has 16 amino acids. The CDR3 nucleotides read TGTGCCAGCAGCCAAGACGCCGGGACACCGACCTACGAGCAGTACTTC. Residues: CASSQDAGTPTYEQYF.

The chain couples TRBV7-2 to TRBJ1-1; TRBD1 matches at 7 bases. The CDR3 runs 14 residues. Germline V gene sequence: CDR1 SGHTA, CDR2 FQGNSA. V shed 5 bases, J shed 3 bases, and the junction held 6 bases outside the gene matches. CDR3 sequence (DNA): TGTGCCAGCAGCCCAACTCAGGGGGACACTGAAGCTTTCTTT. Its protein product is CASSPTQGDTEAFF.

The chain uses TRBV7-6 and TRBJ2-7; 9 bases align to TRBD1. The length of the CDR3 is 14 residues. Per the germline V gene, CDR1 is SGHVS and CDR2 is FNYEAQ. Unmatched junction bases numbered 6, after V lost 4 bases and J lost 5 bases. CDR3 nucleotides: TGTGCCAGCAGCTCTTGGACAGGGGAGAACGAGCAGTACTTC. The encoded protein is CASSSWTGENEQYF.

The chain links TRBV28 to TRBJ1-5; maybe TRBD1 (6 bases). Trimming cost V 6 bases and J 11 bases, with 17 bases left between them. The CDR3 covers 13 residues. CDR1 is MDHEN, CDR2 SYDVKM, per germline. CDR3 sequence (DNA): TGTGCCAGCAGCTACCTCCGGGACATAGCCCAGCATTTT. Translated, it gives CASSYLRDIAQHF.

Here the CDR3 DNA reads TGTGCCTGGAGGTATATAGGGAGGAACACCGGGGAGCTGTTTTTT. This sequence encodes CAWRYIGRNTGELFF. The chain recombines TRBV30 with TRBJ2-2; the D gene is possibly TRBD2 (5 bases). V lost 3 bases to trimming and J lost 1 base, with 12 bases between them. The CDR3 is made up of 15 amino acids. Germline loops: CDR1 GTSNPN, CDR2 SVGIG (reference sequence). Filled out from reference TRBV30 and TRBJ2-2, the complete variable domain reads SQTIHQWPATLVQPVGSPLSLECTVEGTSNPNLYWYRQAAGRGLQLLFYSVGIGQISSEVPQNLSASRPQDRQFILSSKKLLLSDSGFYLCAWRYIGRNTGELFFGEGSRLTVL.

The chain carries TRBV19 and TRBJ2-1; tentatively, D is TRBD1 (6 bases). CDR1 and CDR2 from the germline V gene are LNHDA and SQIVND (reference sequence). The CDR3 is 14 residues long. V dropped 3 bases and J dropped 2 bases, with 8 bases sitting between them. The CDR3 spells CASSIGTTYNEQFF. As DNA, the CDR3 is TGTGCCAGTAGTATCGGGACAACCTACAATGAGCAGTTCTTC. The full variable domain, its missing parts supplied by reference TRBV19 and TRBJ2-1, is DGGITQSPKYLFRKEGQNVTLSCEQNLNHDAMYWYRQDPGQGLRLIYYSQIVNDFQKGDIAEGYSVSREKKESFPLTVTSAQKNPTAFYLCASSIGTTYNEQFFGPGTRLTVL.

The V gene is TRBV11-3, the J gene TRBJ2-7; 10 nucleotides line up with TRBD2. The CDR3 consists of 16 residues. V dropped 3 bases and J dropped 3; count of bases not matched to a gene: 8. Germline V CDR1 and CDR2: SGHNT, YENEEA. The CDR3 DNA follows: TGTGCCAGCAGCTTTGGGGTAGCGGGAGGCGACTACGAGCAGTACTTC. Residues: CASSFGVAGGDYEQYF.

The chain has TRBV13 and TRBJ1-3; D unclear. This CDR3 has 13 amino acids. Germline V gives CDR1 PRHDT, CDR2 FYEKMQ (reference sequence). Trimming cost V 4 bases and J 2 bases, with 6 bases left between them. The CDR3 region is CASSSVPGNTIYF. Here the CDR3 DNA reads TGTGCCAGCAGCTCGGTTCCTGGAAACACCATATATTTT.

The J gene is TRBJ2-1, the V gene TRBV5-6, with 7 bases identical to TRBD1. The germline V gene has CDR1 SGHDT and CDR2 YYEEEE. The CDR3 covers 15 residues. V lost 2 bases and J lost 4; bases outside the gene matches: 6. The CDR3: CASSLDRALYNEQFF. In DNA form, the CDR3 reads TGTGCCAGCAGCTTAGACAGGGCCCTATACAATGAGCAGTTCTTC.

The table lists this clone with a few counts. The V gene is TRBV4-1, the J gene TRBJ1-5; D is possibly TRBD1 (6 bases). Per the germline V gene, CDR1 is MGHRA and CDR2 is YSYEKL. Trimming removed 3 bases at V and 2 bases at J, with 8 bases between. CDR3 length: 14 residues. The CDR3 coding sequence is TGCGCCAGCAGCCAGGGACACCGCAATCAGCCCCAGCATTTT. Amino acids: CASSQGHRNQPQHF.

This chain uses TRBV5-1 with TRBJ2-1; perhaps TRBD2 as D (5 bases). Germline CDR1 reads SGHRS; CDR2 reads YFSETQ. V was clipped by 5 bases and J by 2 bases, with 11 bases between them. The CDR3 contains 14 residues. The CDR3, as DNA: TGCGCCAGCAGGTTAGACTACCCCTACAATGAGCAGTTCTTC. Translation gives CASRLDYPYNEQFF.

The J gene is TRBJ1-4, the V gene TRBV5-1, with D possibly TRBD1 on 6 matching bases. Germline-derived CDR1 and CDR2 are SGHRS and YFSETQ. The CDR3 spans 14 residues. Between the trimmed V and J ends, which lost 3 bases and 7 bases, there was a span of 13 bases. CDR3: CASSSQGSGEKLFF. CDR3 bases: TGCGCCAGCAGCTCCCAGGGGTCTGGTGAAAAACTGTTTTTT.

V usage is TRBV5-6 and J usage is TRBJ2-5; D unresolved. The CDR3 runs 15 residues. V was pared by 1 base and J by 2 bases, with 12 bases between. Germline CDR1 SGHDT, CDR2 YYEEEE. The CDR3 region is CASSLSQRGQETQYF. Written as DNA, the CDR3 is TGTGCCAGCAGCTTGAGCCAGCGCGGACAAGAGACCCAGTACTTC.

The rearrangement links TRBV19 to TRBJ2-7; TRBD2 aligns across 11 bases. The CDR3 extends over 16 amino acids. Looked up from germline, CDR1 is LNHDA and CDR2 is SQIVND (reference sequence). V gave up 1 base and J gave up 3 bases; unmatched junction bases: 5. The CDR3 coding sequence is TGTGCCAGTAGTATAGCGGAAACTAGCGGGGGCTACGAGCAGTACTTC. It specifies CASSIAETSGGYEQYF.

This chain joins TRBV10-1 and TRBJ2-2; perhaps TRBD1 as D (5 bases). Germline V gene sequence: CDR1 WNHNN, CDR2 SYGVQD (reference sequence). Trimming stripped 10 bases from V and 4 bases from J, with 13 bases between. CDR3 length: 13 residues. In DNA form, the CDR3 reads TGCGCCAACCACAGGAGTGCCACCGGGGAGCTGTTTTTT. Translating gives CANHRSATGELFF.

J is TRBJ2-1 and V is TRBV5-1; D is perhaps TRBD2 (5 bases). Germline CDR1 and CDR2: SGHRS and YFSETQ. The CDR3 contains 11 residues. Trimming stripped 3 bases from V and 14 bases from J, with 12 bases between. This CDR3 is CASSSGLTEFF. The DNA of the CDR3 is TGCGCCAGCAGCTCTGGACTCACGGAGTTCTTC.

This rearrangement joins TRBV5-1 to TRBJ1-4; 8 nucleotides line up with TRBD1. J lost 7 bases, V lost 0 bases, and 5 bases had no gene match. The CDR3 spans 15 residues. Germline V lookup: CDR1 SGHRS, CDR2 YFSETQ. The CDR3 reads CASSLAGQEVEKLFF. The CDR3, as DNA: TGCGCCAGCAGCTTGGCGGGACAGGAGGTTGAAAAACTGTTTTTT.

The rearrangement uses TRBV24-1 and TRBJ2-1; weak D call: TRBD2 (6 bases). The CDR3 runs to 13 residues. Trimming removed 5 bases at V and 7 bases at J, with 11 bases between. Germline lookup yields CDR1 KGHDR and CDR2 SFDVKD. The CDR3 nucleotides are TGTGCCACCAGTGCTCGGGCGGGAAATGAGCAGTTCTTC. As protein: CATSARAGNEQFF.

This rearrangement joins TRBV6-6 to TRBJ2-2; D is possibly TRBD2 (5 bases). The CDR3 extends over 15 amino acids. Trimming removed 7 bases at V and 6 bases at J, with 18 bases between. The germline gives CDR1 MNHNY, CDR2 SVGAGI (reference sequence). As DNA, the CDR3 is TGTGCCAGCACTTCCCGGGGAACTGGGGCCGGGGAGCTGTTTTTT. It codes for CASTSRGTGAGELFF.

The gene calls are TRBV6-5 and TRBJ2-7; 7 bases are a match to TRBD1. Germline V gives CDR1 MNHEY, CDR2 SVGAGI. V lost 8 bases to trimming and J lost 3 bases; unmatched junction nucleotides: 1. The length of the CDR3 is 11 residues. The CDR3: CASGQVYEQYF. The DNA for the CDR3 is TGTGCCAGCGGACAGGTCTACGAGCAGTACTTC.